This entry lists 17 T cell receptor beta chains sequenced from one sample in a study of regulatory T cells in long-lasting Graves disease. The time point denotes: newly diagnosed GD, antithyroid drugs for less than 3 months. From RNA extracted from PBMCs, the TCR library was made. The authors built TCR beta libraries using iRepertoire HTBI primers and Arm-PCR of CDR3 regions. MiXCR, run by TCRdb on the multiplex PCR reads, gives a single entry per CDR3 protein. The table includes 510,000 or so distinct CDR3 sequences, about 12% detected once. A further study also used this sample, focusing on T cells in Graves' hyperthyroidism and ophthalmopathy.

Specimen: peripheral blood mononuclear cells (PBMCs), collected at new diagnosis, from a patient treated with antithyroid drugs. Every receptor here comes from a woman in her thirties with Graves disease.

This clonotype was counted ten times or more. Here the CDR3 reads CASSQEVAEQYF. The CDR3 DNA follows: TGTGCCAGCAGTCAGGAGGTTGCCGAGCAGTACTTC. The rearrangement uses TRBV12-3 or TRBV12-4 and TRBJ2-7, with a tentative D call TRBD2 (5 bases). CDR3 length: 12 residues. V was clipped by 5 bases and J by 6 bases, with 11 bases between them.

This clonotype occurred a few times. CDR3 sequence (DNA): TGTGCCAGCAGCGTCCTAGACCGTCCCCCGCAGTACTTC. Translation: CASSVLDRPPQYF. The chain carries TRBV9 and TRBJ2-7, with unresolved D. The CDR3 has 13 amino acids. Trimming took off 2 bases at V and 9 bases at J, with 15 bases between the two ends. The germline CDR1 and CDR2 sequences are SGDLS and YYNGEE.

This clonotype was seen at least ten times. The gene calls are TRBV7-2 and TRBJ1-1; D remains unclear. Germline V CDR1 and CDR2: SGHTA, FQGNSA. The V end lost 4 bases, the J end lost 6 bases, and 21 bases lay between the germline ends. The CDR3 has 16 amino acids. The CDR3 region is CASSSGRRLGVAEAFF. Written as DNA, the CDR3 is TGTGCCAGCAGCTCGGGTCGGAGGCTGGGAGTCGCTGAAGCTTTCTTT.

The rearrangement joins TRBV20-1 to TRBJ2-7, with D tentatively TRBD1 or TRBD2 (5 bases each). This CDR3 region has 17 residues. V was trimmed by 3 bases and J by 4 bases, leaving 25 bases between them. CDR1 DFQATT and CDR2 SNEGSKA come from the germline V gene (reference sequence). CDR3 sequence reads: CSARRGVPSWSRYEQYF. The CDR3 DNA is TGCAGTGCTAGGAGAGGGGTTCCTAGCTGGAGTAGATACGAGCAGTACTTC.

This clonotype was found many times. The chain has TRBV7-2 and TRBJ2-5; TRBD2 agrees at 11 bases. Unmatched junction bases numbered 3, after V lost 2 bases and J lost 4 bases. In germline, CDR1 is SGHTA, CDR2 FQGNSA. The CDR3 contains 15 residues. CDR3 nucleotides: TGTGCCAGCAGCTTAAGCCTAGCGGGAGGAGAGACCCAGTACTTC. Translation: CASSLSLAGGETQYF.

This clonotype was recorded at least ten times. This chain joins TRBV28 and TRBJ2-7; D possibly corresponds to TRBD1 (5 bases). The germline CDR1 and CDR2 sequences are MDHEN and SYDVKM. Trimming cost V 0 bases and J 3 bases, with 9 bases left between them. The CDR3 loop spans 14 amino acids. CDR3 in amino acids: CASSLWLQGYEQYF. The DNA for the CDR3 is TGTGCCAGCAGTTTATGGTTGCAGGGCTACGAGCAGTACTTC.

This clonotype was recorded at least ten times. The chain recombines TRBV27 with TRBJ2-7; 7 bases match TRBD2. V shed 8 bases and J 4 bases; nucleotides not matched to a gene: 11. The CDR3 is made up of 14 amino acids. CDR1 is MNHEY, CDR2 SMNVEV, per germline (reference sequence). DNA of the CDR3: TGTGCCAGCGCCTACCTAGCGGAAGGGTACGAGCAGTACTTC. Protein sequence: CASAYLAEGYEQYF.

This clonotype has at least ten counts. The chain joins TRBV14 to TRBJ2-1; D unclear. This CDR3 is built from 13 residues. Trimming stripped 3 bases from V and 8 bases from J, with 11 bases between. Germline V gene sequence: CDR1 SGHDN, CDR2 FVKESK. The CDR3 DNA is TGTGCCAGCAGCCAGGATAACACGCATGAGCAGTTCTTC. This translates into CASSQDNTHEQFF.

This clonotype was counted ten times or more. V is TRBV5-1 and J is TRBJ1-5; possible D gene TRBD1, 6 bases. V lost 4 bases to trimming and J lost 7 bases, with 12 bases between them. The length of the CDR3 is 13 residues. Per the germline V gene, CDR1 is SGHRS and CDR2 is YFSETQ. In DNA form, the CDR3 reads TGCGCCAGCAGCGGTGAGACAGGACAGCCCCAGCATTTT. Residues: CASSGETGQPQHF.

This clonotype was counted many times. This sequence joins TRBV7-8 and TRBJ2-7, with 7 bases matching TRBD1. The CDR3 is 16 residues long. The V and J ends lost 2 bases and 0 bases, in that order; junction bases with no gene match: 7. In germline, CDR1 is SGHVS, CDR2 FQNEAQ. Here the CDR3 DNA reads TGTGCCAGCAGCTTAAACCCCCCAGGGGGCTCCTACGAGCAGTACTTC. Translation gives CASSLNPPGGSYEQYF.

Points on this clonotype: A much larger clone lies one base from this, so it may be a read error. The chain combines TRBV6-2 or TRBV6-3 with TRBJ1-1; a possible D gene is TRBD1 (5 bases). The germline V gene has CDR1 MNHEY and CDR2 SVGEGT. The length of the CDR3 is 13 residues. The CDR3, as DNA: TGTGCCAGTCGAAGTGGGGGGAACACTGAAGCTTCCTTT. This encodes CASRSGGNTEASF.

This clonotype was detected many times. The V call is TRBV29-1, the J call TRBJ2-5, with D uncertain. Trimming left V 4 bases short and J 1 base short, with 10 bases between. Germline V gives CDR1 SQVTM, CDR2 ANQGSEA. The CDR3 totals 13 residues. The CDR3 loop is CSVVRASQETQYF. DNA for the CDR3: TGCAGCGTTGTTAGGGCCAGCCAAGAGACCCAGTACTTC.

This clonotype was seen at least ten times. The chain's CDR3 is CASSPPGGTDTQYF. The CDR3 coding sequence is TGTGCCAGCTCACCACCCGGGGGGACAGATACGCAGTATTTT. The V gene is TRBV18, the J gene TRBJ2-3; 7 nucleotides line up with TRBD2. V gave up 0 bases and J gave up 3 bases; unmatched junction bases: 0. Germline values: CDR1 KGHSH, CDR2 LQKENI. The CDR3 spans 14 residues.

The V and J genes are TRBV7-2 and TRBJ2-1, with D tentatively TRBD2 (6 bases). Germline V gene lookup returns CDR1 SGHTA and CDR2 FQGNSA. V shed 6 bases and J shed 0 bases, with 15 bases lying between them. The CDR3 has 16 amino acids. For the CDR3, the DNA is TGTGCCAGCAGGCTGGGGACTTCGAGCTCCTACAATGAGCAGTTCTTC. Translating gives CASRLGTSSSYNEQFF.

This clonotype was observed many times. The rearrangement links TRBV7-9 to TRBJ2-1, with 13 bases matching TRBD2. V trimming: 5 bases; J trimming: 15 bases; junction bases outside the gene matches: 13. This CDR3 spans 15 amino acids. Germline values: CDR1 SEHNR, CDR2 FQNEAQ (reference sequence). The CDR3 DNA reads as TGTGCCAGCAGCCAGACCGGACTAGCGGGGGAGGGTGGGTTCTTC. This encodes CASSQTGLAGEGGFF. The full variable domain, completed using reference TRBV7-9 and TRBJ2-1, is DTGVSQNPRHKITKRGQNVTFRCDPISEHNRLYWYRQTLGQGPEFLTYFQNEAQLEKSRLLSDRFSAERPKGSFSTLEIQRTEQGDSAMYLCASSQTGLAGEGGFFGPGTRLTVL.

This clonotype was observed a single time. A much bigger clone sits one base away, suggesting this may be a read error. The rearrangement links TRBV27 to TRBJ2-1; 9 bases match TRBD2. The CDR3 contains 16 residues. J gave up 4 bases and V 5 bases, and 9 bases lay outside the gene matches. The germline V gene encodes CDR1 MNHEY and CDR2 SMNVEV (reference sequence). Here the CDR3 DNA reads TGTGCCAGCAGTGACAGTAGCGGGGGAACTTACAATGAGCAGTTCTTC. It translates to CASSDSSGGTYNEQFF.

This clonotype was recorded many times. The CDR3 sequence: CASSEDVGREKLFF. Here the CDR3 DNA reads TGTGCCAGCAGCGAGGACGTTGGGCGAGAAAAACTGTTTTTT. This chain connects TRBV9 to TRBJ1-4, with D unclear. This CDR3 spans 14 amino acids. Germline CDR1 SGDLS, CDR2 YYNGEE. V was shortened by 3 bases and J by 8 bases, with 14 bases between the two germline ends.